This T cell receptor beta chain is from a study of CD8 T cells in Susac syndrome (dated by TCRdb to the late 2010s). About the study as a whole: Whether CD8+ T cell activation and differentiation in Susac syndrome was antigen driven was tested using repertoire sequencing. What the work shows at the level of the full study, not this receptor alone: The study acknowledged that relatively few individuals were included in the TCR sequencing and HLA analysis.

Turning to this clonotype: This clone's antigen is unknown. No base quality values were provided; no much bigger clone lies one nucleotide off.

Peripheral blood CD8+ and CD4+ T cells from healthy donors, Susac syndrome patients and multiple sclerosis patients were profiled using high-throughput TCR beta sequencing. Multiple sclerosis controls were treatment-naive patients with stable or active relapsing-remitting disease fulfilling revised McDonald criteria. CD8+ TEMRA cells were enriched by FACS, while bulk CD8+ and CD4+ T cells were purified by magnetic negative isolation. Blood was collected in EDTA tubes and processed within 24 hours, with PBMCs isolated through density gradient centrifugation. PBMCs destined for TCR sequencing were cryopreserved in liquid nitrogen and later thawed in a 37 °C water bath. A purity of at least 90% was achieved for sorted or isolated CD4+, CD8+ and CD8+ TEMRA cells. Per the germline V gene, SGHRS is the CDR1 and YFSETQ is the CDR2. The CDR3 holds 16 amino acids from the cysteine to the phenylalanine. The sequence is cut down to CDR3 DNA, 48 bases in frame from base 1. Trimming at the junction amounts to 2 bases on V and 6 bases on J, and the germline ends lie 17 bases apart.

RNA was extracted using the RNeasy kit, and about 0.45 to 1 ug of the RNA was reverse transcribed with random hexamers. The immunoSEQ multiplex PCR assay, covering 54 Vbeta and 13 Jbeta segments, was used to amplify TCR beta CDR3 regions. PCR amplification bias was corrected using a synthetic template baseline for primer optimization and computational correction. Concerning the study's data processing: Reads were annotated to V, D and J genes according to IMGT and were analyzed with immunoSEQ Analyzer, with only productive sequences retained. Clonality was computed as one minus Shannon entropy normalized by log2 of the number of productive unique sequences. Public and private clones were assessed among the 100 most prevalent clones of each patient and control. Clones were defined as Susac-specific when absent from the healthy and MS cohorts, from about 1,100 published viral clones and from other ImmuneACCESS disease sequences. Through fastp at Q25 and MiXCR, TCRdb rebuilt clones from the public reads, retaining in-frame beta chains. One record per CDR3 amino acid sequence lists the most common genes and DNA. TCRdb, rather than the study authors, made the V and J calls. This sample has 200,000 to 250,000 distinct CDR3 sequences in its table, and 95% of those were observed once. The leading ten clones occupy around 0.08% of the sample.

This clonotype was sampled from a human donor with multiple sclerosis. The rearrangement joined TRBV5-1 to TRBJ2-2; the D segment could be TRBD1, given 6 matching bases. The sample consisted of CD4+ T cells from PBMCs. This receptor carries the CDR3 CASSFPGQMIPGELFF. The nucleotide sequence reads TGCGCCAGCAGCTTCCCGGGACAAATGATCCCCGGGGAGCTGTTTTTT. The reference TRBV5-1 and TRBJ2-2 proteins fill in what lies around the CDR3, so the full variable domain reads KAGVTQTPRYLIKTRGQQVTLSCSPISGHRSVSWYQQTPGQGLQFLFEYFSETQRNKGNFPGRFSGRQFSNSRSEMNVSTLELGDSALYLCASSFPGQMIPGELFFGEGSRLTVL.